This T cell receptor beta chain was recorded in a study of CD8+CD57+ T cells in acquired aplastic anemia. Whole-study context: Across the sorted CD4+ and CD8+ cells, DNA amounts averaged roughly 3 ug. General study findings and limits: Patients and controls shared just under 30 CD8+ CDR3 sequences, highly expressed in patients.

TCR beta VDJ and CDR3 profiling used genomic DNA as template. TCRdb re-analysed the reads in MiXCR, keeping a single row per CDR3 protein. The sample includes about 190,000 distinct CDR3 sequences, nearly 50% of them seen just once. From germline, CDR1 is LNHNV and CDR2 YYDKDF (reference sequence). The junction had 13 bases not matched to a gene; V was cut back by 7 bases and J by 7 bases. The CDR3 sequence is 15 residues long. This clonotype was detected a few times. Its target is unknown. Flow cytometry had shown expanded CD8+CD57+ cells in the patients chosen for sequencing. J is TRBJ2-1 and V is TRBV15; 7 bases are a match to TRBD1. The sequence was obtained from a human donor with aplastic anemia. The specimen was sorted CD4+, CD8+, or CD8+CD57+ T cells (not recorded which) from PBMCs. The CDR3, as DNA: TGTGCCACCAAAAGGGACCGGGACAGTTTTAATGAGCAGTTCTTC. Translating gives CATKRDRDSFNEQFF.